This TCR beta chain is drawn from a study of blood T cell repertoires in COVID-19. Study-wide background: Sites in the United States, Italy and Spain provided acute and convalescent COVID-19 samples. In each case, the material was cDNA or gDNA derived from T cells, B-cell-depleted T cells, or PBMCs.

Per the germline V gene, CDR1 is SEHNR and CDR2 is FQNEAQ (reference sequence). The junction had 8 bases not matched to a gene; V was cut back by 0 bases and J by 6 bases. There are 17 residues in the CDR3. The authors' processing: Estimates of nucleated cell counts were drawn from the amplification of reference gene primers. Here immunoSEQ multiplex PCR was the method, and the copy in TCRdb shows in-frame clones only, minus some. Clone size and the V and J calls come from that table; the DNA yielded D and trimming. The data contain just over 200,000 clones, 65% to 90% of them singletons. The origin of this receptor is a man older than 75 with acute or convalescent COVID-19. Sequencing used peripheral blood. The gene calls are TRBV7-9 and TRBJ2-2; 9 bases agree with TRBD2. CDR3 sequence (DNA): TGTGCCAGCAGCTTAGCTTTAGCGGGAGACGGATCCGGGGAGCTGTTTTTT. Protein product: CASSLALAGDGSGELFF. The complete variable domain, with remaining parts taken from reference TRBV7-9 and TRBJ2-2, reads DTGVSQNPRHKITKRGQNVTFRCDPISEHNRLYWYRQTLGQGPEFLTYFQNEAQLEKSRLLSDRFSAERPKGSFSTLEIQRTEQGDSAMYLCASSLALAGDGSGELFFGEGSRLTVL.